A selection of T cell receptor beta chains follows, all from one sample in a study of T cell responses to AZD1222 COVID-19 vaccine. Assay: immunoSEQ multiplex PCR; the TCRdb copy retains only in-frame clones and omits some. The data show 150,000 to 200,000 clones, 87% seen once. The starting material was peripheral blood, obtained on day 0 of MenACWY control vaccination. All receptors come from an adult in good health. CDR3s include the opening cysteine and the closing phenylalanine or tryptophan.

TRBV5-1	TRBJ2-7	CASSPRLAGSGNYEQYF
TRBV6-6	TRBJ1-3	CASSFTGEGNTIYF
TRBV19	TRBJ1-1	CASTLSRGMDTEAFF
TRBV9	TRBJ1-4	CASSVAGGDEKLFF
TRBV20-1	TRBJ2-3	CSASESRGNTDTQYF
TRBV28	TRBJ1-4	CASRYPQGHNEKLFF
TRBV27	TRBJ2-2	CASSGVNRGTGELFF
TRBV10-3	TRBJ2-3	CAISESPSGDSTDTQYF
TRBV19	TRBJ2-1	CASSIIRGSYNEQFF
TRBV5-4	TRBJ1-2	CASSLDLFNYGYTF
TRBV5-1	TRBJ2-7	CASSLERSGYEQYF
TRBV6-5	TRBJ1-4	CASSRRGGSEKLFF
TRBV28	TRBJ2-7	CASSVGGTNEQYF
TRBV20-1	TRBJ2-7	CSAGRRDDQYF
TRBV28	TRBJ2-3	CASSPQRLAGRADTQYF
TRBV4-2	TRBJ1-5	CASSQDLVGDQPQHF
TRBV6-2/TRBV6-3	TRBJ2-3	CASSRGGATDTQYF
TRBV5-4	TRBJ2-1	CASGNLAGGPSEQFF
TRBV19	TRBJ2-7	CASRPQGDGSYEQYF
TRBV4-1	TRBJ1-2	CASSQDTPNPGQGYTF
TRBV6-5	TRBJ2-7	CASSYSTGLGEQYF
TRBV7-8	TRBJ1-1	CASSPRTTLNTEAFF
TRBV20-1	TRBJ2-3	CSASVTAGGPDTQYF
TRBV6-2/TRBV6-3	TRBJ2-1	CASSYRTASGGMNEQFF
TRBV18	TRBJ1-4	CASSPPDSRKLFF
TRBV6-6	TRBJ2-3	CASSHEGSGLAGTDTQYF
TRBV4-3	TRBJ2-1	CASSQVREAYNEQFF
TRBV7-2	TRBJ2-5	CASSSTGGQETQYF
TRBV28	TRBJ2-7	CASSSEAYYEQYF
TRBV24-1	TRBJ1-1	CATRTGGSTEAFF
TRBV4-2	TRBJ2-2	CASSPAWGLGTGELFF
TRBV15	TRBJ2-7	CATSSDTGIYEQYF
TRBV7-2	TRBJ1-4	CASSRREGPNEKLFF
TRBV5-4	TRBJ2-1	CASSPRGDRGQGNEQFF
TRBV28	TRBJ2-3	CASSSQGTDTQYF
TRBV5-5	TRBJ2-2	CASRPRTGLAGAGELFF
TRBV18	TRBJ2-7	CASSRTANPYEQYF
TRBV11-2	TRBJ2-7	CASSLVGPTYEQYF
TRBV28	TRBJ1-4	CASSLTGTNEKLFF
TRBV2	TRBJ2-5	CASRSGGSETQYF
TRBV28	TRBJ1-3	CASSRDNSGNTIYF
TRBV3-1/TRBV3-2	TRBJ1-1	CASSHGDSEAFF
TRBV9	TRBJ2-5	CASSVEGASSETQYF